This T cell receptor beta chain was identified during a study of T cell responses to AZD1222 COVID-19 vaccine. Pooling of second doses given at about 4 or about 12 weeks was done. The data were produced by immunoSEQ multiplex PCR, yet TCRdb's version contains in-frame clones alone and is incomplete. This table has some 190,000 clones, approximately 91% appearing once. V was shortened by 7 bases and J by 5 bases, with 12 bases between the two germline ends. This CDR3 is built from 13 residues. The chain couples TRBV12-3 or TRBV12-4 to TRBJ1-5; D may be TRBD1 (6 bases). This receptor was obtained from an adult who received the AZD1222 COVID-19 vaccine. The specimen was peripheral blood, collected 28 days after the second AZD1222 dose. The CDR3 here is CASTGDTDQPQHF. CDR3 coding DNA: TGTGCCAGCACCGGGGACACCGATCAGCCCCAGCATTTT.